This T cell receptor (beta chain) was identified during a study of cytomegalovirus exposure and HLA in healthy donors (dated by TCRdb to between 2016 and 2019). A note on the overall study: An earlier analysis of approximately 640 of the donors reported approximately 300 Gb of sequence data and 117 million unique TCR beta sequences from some 180 million T cells. An early release that covered fewer than 750 HLA-typed donors contained approximately 300 gigabases of sequencing data and tens of millions of unique TCR sequences. Genome-wide SNP genotypes for about 65% of the roughly 700 donors were used in a later genetic analysis, which treated that subset as a discovery cohort. A separate validation cohort of 100 to 150 different subjects was used in addition to the approximately 640-subject first cohort. Rather than drawing on any new phenotypic data, the later analysis identified candidate immune exposures from TCR beta sequences and the way those sequences occurred across donors. Across around 400 genotyped donors of the cohort, an average of about 250,000 unique TCR beta nucleotide sequences per donor were sequenced, and roughly 17% of those sequences were non-productive. Alongside the repertoire data, information on donor age, sex, ethnicity and CMV serostatus was compiled. The number of donors typed differed by locus, with about 629-630 for A, B, C, DRB1 and DQB1, about 500 for DQA1, 600 to 610 for DPA1, and some 440 for DPB1. All discovery cohort repertoires had been generated on a single sequencing platform. The study was designed to test whether signatures of past pathogen exposure could be identified by cataloging public T cell receptors. A later analysis re-analyzed previously published TCR beta repertoires from approximately 670 donors and added high-resolution HLA genotyping to study TCR occurrence patterns. The T cell repertoires of 670 or so subjects were profiled by immunosequencing and related to cytomegalovirus serostatus. Both class I and class II loci were covered by HLA typing, at four-digit resolution. Four to six DR-DQ haplotypes were handled as single units for association and clustering, since linkage in the cohort was strong. Of the roughly 410 genotyped donors, 70% to 90% were placed in the genetic ancestry cluster associated with self-reported Caucasian donors. An earlier analysis of 587 of the donors used high-throughput TCR beta sequencing to judge whether each TCR beta V gene segment behaved as functional or pseudogenic. The study combined high-throughput TCR immunosequencing, statistical association of individual TCRs with disease status, and machine learning to predict cytomegalovirus infection status.

The cohort comprised several hundred healthy bone marrow donors. At the time of sampling, every cohort member was nominally healthy, though immune exposures that went unrecorded were likely present. The donor tested CMV seropositive and was one of the 289 seropositive cohort members. A peripheral blood sample was collected from each donor, and TCR beta sequencing was performed on peripheral blood mononuclear cells. The Qiagen DNeasy Blood Extraction Kit was used to extract genomic DNA from the blood cell samples. Library preparation used the immunoSEQ multiplex PCR assay. For the multiplex PCR, a mixture combining 60 forward primers for TCR Vbeta segments and 13 reverse primers for TCR Jbeta segments was used. A multiplex PCR assay on genomic DNA amplified the CDR3 region of rearranged TCR beta genes. The Illumina HiSeq System was used to sequence the amplified TCR beta libraries as 87-base-pair reads. Per the original workflow: In a later analysis, 70 million to 95 million unique TCR beta chains were counted across the roughly 670 repertoires, and about 10 million of these chains were shared by at least two donors. Raw reads were error-corrected and collapsed into unique sequences with a nearest-neighbor algorithm that merged closely related sequences to remove PCR and sequencing errors. V, D and J gene segments were assigned by aligning CDR3 sequences to IMGT reference sequences. Each retained sequence needed at least a six-nucleotide match to both a V gene segment and a J gene segment. Rearrangements were classified as productive when the CDR3 lacked stop codons and remained in frame with V and J, and all other rearrangements were classified as non-productive. CDR3 was defined by IMGT convention, running from the second conserved V-encoded cysteine to the conserved J-encoded phenylalanine. In an earlier analysis of approximately 500 of the donors, sequences lacking an unambiguous match to a single V gene segment were excluded. An earlier analysis of roughly 590 of the donors called V segments functional above 56.7% productive rearrangements and segregating when the between-donor standard deviation exceeded 5%. A statistical classification framework was built to diagnose cytomegalovirus status from the catalog of TCR beta chain sequences. A later analysis assigned V and J genes by comparing TCR nucleotide sequences with IMGT/GENE-DB human TR gene sequences. A later analysis assigned CDR3 sequences and most-parsimonious VDJ recombination scenarios with the TCRdist pipeline. A later analysis defined each TCR beta chain by its CDR3 amino acid sequence plus V-gene family, and excluded reads lacking a unique V-gene family. To address suspected cross-contamination and a sequencing artifact, a later analysis removed approximately 590 highly shared, low-generation-probability nucleotide sequences. In a later analysis, a clonal expansion index was calculated for each public chain from normalized within-repertoire ranks of inferred template counts. A later analysis computed generation probabilities with a VDJ recombination model fitted to out-of-frame rearrangements, and checked the results against IGoR. In a later analysis, hypergeometric tests were used to score TCR-TCR, TCR-HLA and TCR-CMV co-occurrence, with a repertoire-size bias correction applied to TCR pairs. In a later analysis, false discovery rates were estimated by permuting HLA or CMV assignments 20 times. In a later analysis, co-occurring TCRs were grouped using DBSCAN, and TCRdist sequence similarity was added for clustering within HLA-allele-positive subsets. Co-occurrence clustering excluded repertoires with fewer than 30,000 or more than 120,000 public chains, plus five with anomalous nucleotide sharing. This is the immuneACCESS table as TCRdb keeps it, with only in-frame sequences that have V and J called. A part of the clones is gone; compared with another copy, unresolved V genes explain less than half, and the rest is unexplained. The V and J calls and the clone size are those of that table, but D and trimming were determined from the DNA. The sample data list about 120,000 clones, and over 65% of these were observed just once. 20% of the sample belongs to the ten largest clones.

V sheds 4 bases and J sheds 4 bases, leaving 33 bases between their ends. The cysteine opens and the phenylalanine closes a CDR3 of 21 amino acids. The DNA shown is the 63-base CDR3, in frame from base 1. For CDR1 and CDR2, the germline V gene lists MDHEN and SYDVKM. The investigation overall reported the following: Because counts were too low, about 15 rarely observed V segments, including chromosome 9 orphons, were left out of the earlier analysis of some 600 of the donors. The presence/absence analyses assumed that sequencing depth was roughly uniform across donors, and that assumption may not be true. Because some donors lacked HLA typing at each locus, the association tests relied only on the typed subset. According to a later analysis, parvovirus B19, influenza, CMV and Epstein-Barr virus appeared linked to several top co-occurrence clusters. Linkage disequilibrium might explain the correlated functional status among segregating V segments, but an unknown experimental factor could not be excluded. A later analysis found that TCR association rates varied across HLA loci, with DRB1 alleles showing the most associated TCRs and HLA-C alleles the fewest. Compared with the approximately 710-donor mean, donors in an Asian-associated ancestry cluster had fewer N-insertions in productive TCRs, according to a later genetic analysis. V-gene and J-gene trimming of TCR beta chains was associated with a missense DCLRE1C variant in a later genetic analysis, and the association was replicated in an independent cohort. The sequencing pipeline was judged likely to have produced a cluster of highly shared sequence variants as a technical artifact. According to the authors, the approach could potentially be generalized to other disease states and immunological phenotypes. A further reported finding was that TCR beta sequences accurately predicted the HLA-A and HLA-B alleles for most subjects in the first cohort. Most TCR sequences were observed very rarely across donors, whereas some public TCRs were present in many individuals. Only TCR beta chains were sequenced in this cohort, and the absence of alpha or paired-chain data limited detectable features. The classifier was reported to diagnose cytomegalovirus status with high specificity and sensitivity in both the original cohort and the validation cohort. In a later analysis, most CMV-associated TCR beta chains were found to appear HLA-restricted, with HLA associations seemingly driven largely by CMV exposure. At a false discovery rate of 0.05, a later analysis linked fewer than 20,000 TCR beta sequences to specific HLA alleles. In an earlier analysis of 587 of the donors, most TCR beta V segments appeared in productive rearrangements about 87% or about 30% of the time, broadly matching IMGT annotations. When HLA alleles, especially DR and DQ, strongly co-occurred, attributing TCR associations to individual alleles was difficult. Some IMGT-functional V segments, including TRBV6-2 and TRBV6-3, could not be told apart with the 87-base-pair reads, so those segments were excluded. For the cohort, immune exposure information was limited to CMV serostatus. A few of the identified cytomegalovirus-associated TCR beta chains were confirmed in vitro to be specific for cytomegalovirus antigens. A later analysis found that HLA-associated TCR beta chains were more clonally expanded and had lower generation probabilities than equally common non-associated chains. A total of 150 to 200 TCR beta chains were listed by the study as associated with cytomegalovirus.

Regarding this clone: Its antigen has not been determined. Base qualities were left out, and no much larger clone turns up one base away.

Sequencing used PBMCs. Recombination joined TRBV28 with TRBJ2-3; the best D guess is TRBD1, with 6 bases matching. The clonotype originates from a man aged 18 to 29 in good health and CMV-seropositive. Here the CDR3 is given as CASSSMLRRGGETRQADTQYF. The DNA reads as follows: TGTGCCAGCAGTTCAATGTTACGCCGAGGGGGTGAGACTCGTCAGGCAGATACGCAGTATTTT.